This TCR beta chain was sequenced during a study of T cell repertoires in cytomegalovirus infection. For the study at large: Indications of both CMV infection and matching HLA type were provided by public TCR beta signatures.

A word on this clonotype: Its antigen is still unknown.

TCRdb re-analysed the reads in MiXCR, keeping a single row per CDR3 protein. The sample lists some 800,000 distinct CDR3 sequences; over 25% were seen once. The CDR3 contains 17 residues. V lost 0 bases and J lost 0, with 9 bases in between. CDR1 is MNHEY and CDR2 is SMNVEV in the germline V gene (reference sequence). Study-level results: CMV-specific TCR beta clonotypes restricted by HLA-C were the ones dominating the ex vivo response.

This TCR was recovered from a human donor in good health (CMV status not recorded). Some clones in this sample may be carry-over from other donors' samples. The sample here was cultured CD8+ T cells from PBMCs, taken from culture after CMV antigen stimulation. The J gene is TRBJ1-6, the V gene TRBV27; possibly TRBD1 for D (5 bases). The CDR3 coding sequence is TGTGCCAGCAGTTTATCGGGGGGGAGCTCCTATAATTCACCCCTCCACTTT. Residues: CASSLSGGSSYNSPLHF.